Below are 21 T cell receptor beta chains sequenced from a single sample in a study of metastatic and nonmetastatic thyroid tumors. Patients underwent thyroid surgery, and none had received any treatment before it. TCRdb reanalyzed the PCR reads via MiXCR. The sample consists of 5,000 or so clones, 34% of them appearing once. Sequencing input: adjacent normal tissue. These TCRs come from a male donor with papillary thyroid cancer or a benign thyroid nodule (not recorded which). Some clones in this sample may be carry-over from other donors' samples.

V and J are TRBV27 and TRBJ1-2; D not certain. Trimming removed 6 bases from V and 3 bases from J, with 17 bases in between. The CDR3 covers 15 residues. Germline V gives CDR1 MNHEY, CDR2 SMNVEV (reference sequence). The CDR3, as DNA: TGTGCCAGCAGGGACCTTCATGGAGTTCACTATGGCTACACCTTC. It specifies CASRDLHGVHYGYTF.

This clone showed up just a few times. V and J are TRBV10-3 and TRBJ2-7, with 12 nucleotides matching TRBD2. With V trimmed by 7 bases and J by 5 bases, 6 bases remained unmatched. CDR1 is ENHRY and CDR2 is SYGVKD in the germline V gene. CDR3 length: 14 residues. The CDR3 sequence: CAIIWTSGDNEQYF. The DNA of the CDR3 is TGTGCCATCATATGGACTAGCGGGGACAACGAGCAGTACTTC.

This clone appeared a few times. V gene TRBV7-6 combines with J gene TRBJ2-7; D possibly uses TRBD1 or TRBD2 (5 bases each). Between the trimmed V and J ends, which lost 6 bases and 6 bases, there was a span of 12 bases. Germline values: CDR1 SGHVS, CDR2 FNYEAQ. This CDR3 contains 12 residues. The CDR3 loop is CASSYQRGEQYF. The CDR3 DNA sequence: TGTGCCAGCAGTTACCAGAGGGGCGAGCAGTACTTC.

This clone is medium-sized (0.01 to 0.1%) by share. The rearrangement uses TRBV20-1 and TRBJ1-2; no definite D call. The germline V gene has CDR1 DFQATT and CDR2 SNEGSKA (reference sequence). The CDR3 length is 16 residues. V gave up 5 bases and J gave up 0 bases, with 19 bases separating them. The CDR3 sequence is CSAEQRGLSANYGYTF. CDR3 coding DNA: TGCAGTGCTGAACAAAGAGGTTTGTCAGCTAACTATGGCTACACCTTC.

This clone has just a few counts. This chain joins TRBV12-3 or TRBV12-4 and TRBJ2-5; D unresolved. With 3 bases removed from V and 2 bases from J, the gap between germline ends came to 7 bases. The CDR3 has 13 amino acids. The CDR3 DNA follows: TGTGCCAGCAGTTTTAAGGGACAAGAGACCCAGTACTTC. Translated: CASSFKGQETQYF.

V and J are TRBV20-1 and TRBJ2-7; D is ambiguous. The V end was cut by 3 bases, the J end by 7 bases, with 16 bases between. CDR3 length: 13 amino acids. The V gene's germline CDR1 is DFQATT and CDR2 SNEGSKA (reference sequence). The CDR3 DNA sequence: TGCAGTGCTAGGAGTCAGGCTACTGGAGAGCAGTACTTC. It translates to CSARSQATGEQYF.

In nucleotides, the CDR3 is TGCAGTGTCCCCCACATCGACTCCTACGAGCAGTACTTC. Amino acids: CSVPHIDSYEQYF. The chain is built from TRBV20-1 and TRBJ2-7, with no clear D. Germline CDR1 reads DFQATT; CDR2 reads SNEGSKA (reference sequence). This CDR3 spans 13 amino acids. Between the trimmed V and J ends, which lost 7 bases and 0 bases, there was a span of 13 bases.

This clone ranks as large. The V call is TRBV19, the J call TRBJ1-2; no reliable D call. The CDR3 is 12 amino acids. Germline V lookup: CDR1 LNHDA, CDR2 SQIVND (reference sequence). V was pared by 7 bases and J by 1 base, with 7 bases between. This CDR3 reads CASTPSNYGYTF. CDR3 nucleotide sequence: TGTGCCAGTACTCCAAGTAACTATGGCTACACCTTC.

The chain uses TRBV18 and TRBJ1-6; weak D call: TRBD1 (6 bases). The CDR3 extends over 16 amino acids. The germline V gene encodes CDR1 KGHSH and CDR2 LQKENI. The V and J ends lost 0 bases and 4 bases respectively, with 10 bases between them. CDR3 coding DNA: TGTGCCAGCTCACCACCCGATGGACAGTATAATTCACCCCTCCACTTT. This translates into CASSPPDGQYNSPLHF. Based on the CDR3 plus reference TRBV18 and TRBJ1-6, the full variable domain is NAGVMQNPRHLVRRRGQEARLRCSPMKGHSHVYWYRQLPEEGLKFMVYLQKENIIDESGMPKERFSAEFPKEGPSILRIQQVVRGDSAAYFCASSPPDGQYNSPLHFGNGTRLTVT.

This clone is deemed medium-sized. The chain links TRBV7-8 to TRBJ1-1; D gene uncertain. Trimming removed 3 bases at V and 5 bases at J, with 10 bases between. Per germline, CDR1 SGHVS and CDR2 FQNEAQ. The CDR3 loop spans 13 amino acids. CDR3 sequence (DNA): TGTGCCAGCAGCTTTCCCCAACGGACTGAAGCTTTCTTT. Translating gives CASSFPQRTEAFF.

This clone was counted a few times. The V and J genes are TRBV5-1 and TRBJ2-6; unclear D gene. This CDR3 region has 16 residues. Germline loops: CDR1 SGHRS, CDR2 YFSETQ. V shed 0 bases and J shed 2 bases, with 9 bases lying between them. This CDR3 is CASSLDPSPGANVLTF. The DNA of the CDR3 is TGCGCCAGCAGCTTGGACCCCAGCCCTGGGGCCAACGTCCTGACTTTC.

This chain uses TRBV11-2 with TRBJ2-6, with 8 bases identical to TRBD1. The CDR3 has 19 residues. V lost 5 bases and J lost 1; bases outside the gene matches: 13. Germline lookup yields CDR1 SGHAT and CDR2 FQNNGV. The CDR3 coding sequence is TGTGCCAGCAGCCCGCGGACAGGGACGCTAAGGTCTGGGGCCAACGTCCTGACTTTC. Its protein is CASSPRTGTLRSGANVLTF.

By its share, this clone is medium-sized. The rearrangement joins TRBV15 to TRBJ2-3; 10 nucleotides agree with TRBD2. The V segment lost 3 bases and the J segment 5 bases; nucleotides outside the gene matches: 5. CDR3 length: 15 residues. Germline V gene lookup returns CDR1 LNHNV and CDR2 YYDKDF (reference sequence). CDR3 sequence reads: CATSRFSGRIDTQYF. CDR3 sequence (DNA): TGTGCCACCAGCAGGTTTAGCGGGAGGATAGATACGCAGTATTTT.

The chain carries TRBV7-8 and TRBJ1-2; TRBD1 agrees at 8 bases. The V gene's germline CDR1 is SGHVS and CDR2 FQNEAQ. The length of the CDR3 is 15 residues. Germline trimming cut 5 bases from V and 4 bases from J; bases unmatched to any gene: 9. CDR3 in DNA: TGTGCCAGCAGCCTCGGACAGGGACGTAGCTATGGCTACACCTTC. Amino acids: CASSLGQGRSYGYTF.

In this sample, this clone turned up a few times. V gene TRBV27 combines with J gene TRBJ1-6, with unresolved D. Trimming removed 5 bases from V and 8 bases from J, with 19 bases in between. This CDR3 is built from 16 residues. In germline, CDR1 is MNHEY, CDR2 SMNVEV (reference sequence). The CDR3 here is CASSPYGVVLDSPLHF. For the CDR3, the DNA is TGTGCCAGCAGTCCCTACGGCGTAGTGTTGGATTCACCCCTCCACTTT.

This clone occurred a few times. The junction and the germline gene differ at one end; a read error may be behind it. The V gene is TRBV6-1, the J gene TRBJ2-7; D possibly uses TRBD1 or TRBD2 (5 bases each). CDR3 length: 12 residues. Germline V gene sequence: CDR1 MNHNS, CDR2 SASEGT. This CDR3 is CASRATGLQTFF. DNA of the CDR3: TGTGCCAGCAGAGCCACGGGGCTCCAAACTTTCTTC.

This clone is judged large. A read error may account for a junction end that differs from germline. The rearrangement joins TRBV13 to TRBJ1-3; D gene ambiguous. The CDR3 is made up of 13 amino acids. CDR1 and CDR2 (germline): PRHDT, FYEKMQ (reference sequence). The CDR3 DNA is TGTGCCAGCAGCTTAGAGGGCCAGTCAAATGTTGTTTTT. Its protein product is CASSLEGQSNVVF.

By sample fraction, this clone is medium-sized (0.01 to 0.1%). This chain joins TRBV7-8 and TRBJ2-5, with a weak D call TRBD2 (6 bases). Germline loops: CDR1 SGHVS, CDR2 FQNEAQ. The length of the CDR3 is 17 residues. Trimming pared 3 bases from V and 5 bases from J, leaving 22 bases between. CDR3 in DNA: TGTGCCAGCAGCTTTCTGTTGAGAGGAGGGATAGGGGAGACCCAGTACTTC. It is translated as CASSFLLRGGIGETQYF.

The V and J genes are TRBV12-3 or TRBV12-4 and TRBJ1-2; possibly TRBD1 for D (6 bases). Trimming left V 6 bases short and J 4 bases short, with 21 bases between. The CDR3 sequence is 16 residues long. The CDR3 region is CASRTTGGSGVYGYTF. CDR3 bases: TGTGCCAGCAGAACGACAGGTGGCTCTGGAGTCTATGGCTACACCTTC.

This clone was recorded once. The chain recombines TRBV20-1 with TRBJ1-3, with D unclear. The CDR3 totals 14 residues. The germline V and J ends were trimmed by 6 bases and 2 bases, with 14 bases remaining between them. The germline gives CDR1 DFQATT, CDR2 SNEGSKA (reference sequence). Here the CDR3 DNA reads TGCAGTGCGACCGATTTCGGCGCTGGAAACACCATATATTTT. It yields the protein CSATDFGAGNTIYF.

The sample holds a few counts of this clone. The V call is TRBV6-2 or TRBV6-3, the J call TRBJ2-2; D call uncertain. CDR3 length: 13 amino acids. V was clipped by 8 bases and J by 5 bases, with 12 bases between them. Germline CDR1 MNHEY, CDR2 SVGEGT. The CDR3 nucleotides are TGTGCCAGCGGGCAGGTACCAACCGGGGAGCTGTTTTTT. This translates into CASGQVPTGELFF.